A single sample gave rise to the 8 T cell receptor beta chains below, sequenced in a study of blood T cell repertoires in COVID-19. Sequencing was performed with immunoSEQ multiplex PCR; in TCRdb, only in-frame clones are kept and a portion is missing. This sample yields tens of thousands of clones, of which 65% to 90% are seen a single time; over 1.3% belongs to the top ten. Sequencing input: peripheral blood. Receptor source: a woman aged 55 to 70 with acute or convalescent COVID-19.

V usage is TRBV19 and J usage is TRBJ2-1; TRBD2 is a possible D gene (6 bases). CDR1 LNHDA and CDR2 SQIVND come from the germline V gene (reference sequence). The length of the CDR3 is 15 residues. V lost 6 bases and J 0 bases, leaving 12 bases between the germline ends. The CDR3 is CASSQTSSSYNEQFF. The DNA for the CDR3 is TGTGCCAGTAGCCAAACTAGCAGCTCCTACAATGAGCAGTTCTTC.

This sequence joins TRBV13 and TRBJ1-1; possibly TRBD1 for D (5 bases). Germline V CDR1 and CDR2: PRHDT, FYEKMQ (reference sequence). Trimming took off 2 bases at V and 6 bases at J, with 28 bases between the two ends. The CDR3 runs to 19 residues. This CDR3 is CASSLRSRQVPYRGAEAFF. The CDR3 coding sequence is TGTGCCAGCAGCTTAAGGTCTCGGCAGGTTCCGTACCGGGGGGCTGAAGCTTTCTTT.

Only a few counts were recorded for this clone. This chain joins TRBV3-1 (or the pseudogene TRBV3-2) and TRBJ1-6; D is perhaps TRBD1 (5 bases). The ends were cut back, 8 bases at V and 7 bases at J, with 15 bases in the middle. CDR3 length: 14 amino acids. Germline V gene sequence: CDR1 LGHDT, CDR2 YNNKEL (reference sequence). In DNA, the CDR3 is TGTGCCAGCCGACGGTCAGGGCCAAATTCACCCCTCCACTTT. It is translated as CASRRSGPNSPLHF.

CDR3 sequence reads: CASRRTPVDYGYTF. As DNA, the CDR3 is TGTGCCAGCAGGAGAACCCCGGTTGACTATGGCTACACCTTC. The chain combines TRBV2 with TRBJ1-2; the D is unclear. Germline V gene lookup returns CDR1 SNHLY and CDR2 FYNNEI. The V end was cut by 6 bases, the J end by 3 bases, with 14 bases between. The CDR3 spans 14 residues.

The gene calls are TRBV5-1 and TRBJ2-1, with 11 bases lining up with TRBD2. V dropped 5 bases and J dropped 5; count of bases not matched to a gene: 3. The CDR3 contains 14 residues. Germline CDR1 reads SGHRS; CDR2 reads YFSETQ. The CDR3 sequence: CASRLAGGHNEQFF. DNA of the CDR3: TGCGCCAGCAGATTAGCGGGAGGGCACAATGAGCAGTTCTTC.

This chain connects TRBV2 to TRBJ1-1; TRBD1 might be the D (5 bases). The V and J ends lost 6 bases and 1 base respectively, with 9 bases between them. Germline V gene sequence: CDR1 SNHLY, CDR2 FYNNEI. This CDR3 comprises 13 residues. The CDR3 sequence: CASRADRNTEAFF. For the CDR3, the DNA is TGTGCCAGCAGAGCCGACAGGAACACTGAAGCTTTCTTT.

The CDR3 nucleotides are TGTGCCAGTAGTATGAGCAGGGAGGGCAATCAGCCCCAGCATTTT. This sequence encodes CASSMSREGNQPQHF. The chain carries TRBV19 and TRBJ1-5; tentatively, D is TRBD1 (5 bases). CDR1 and CDR2 from the germline V gene are LNHDA and SQIVND (reference sequence). The V end lost 3 bases, the J end lost 2 bases, and 11 bases lay between the germline ends. The CDR3 has 15 amino acids.

The chain is built from TRBV27 and TRBJ1-4; perhaps TRBD1 as D (6 bases). The V gene lost 10 bases and the J gene lost 5 bases, with 14 bases spanning the gap. Germline lookup yields CDR1 MNHEY and CDR2 SMNVEV (reference sequence). CDR3 length: 13 amino acids. This chain's CDR3 is CATRGQTNEKLFF. Written as DNA, the CDR3 is TGTGCCACCAGGGGACAAACAAATGAAAAACTGTTTTTT.